Described below is a single T cell receptor (beta chain) sequence and its context. Its antigen is not known. The sample belongs to a study of identical twins. Study-wide findings and caveats: While abundant cord blood beta clonotypes carried fewer insertions, memory repertoires showed no such pattern.

This CDR3 spans 16 amino acids. Germline lookup yields CDR1 DFQATT and CDR2 SNEGSKA (reference sequence). With V trimmed by 0 bases and J by 0 bases, 6 bases remained unmatched. Donors uniformly comprised healthy Caucasians. A template switching step contributed a universal primer site, while unique molecular identifiers were present in the cDNA. TCRdb re-derived calls from the 5' RACE reads in MiXCR, one entry per CDR3 protein. The repertoire holds approximately 470,000 distinct CDR3 sequences, with more than 13% as singletons. The same specimen was also included in a second study, on yellow fever vaccine responses in identical twins. That work contributes: The authors reported partly convergent, partly personalized vaccine responses in identical twins.

The V call is TRBV20-1, the J call TRBJ2-3; 7 bases map to TRBD2. Material: CD4+ T cells sorted from blood. This sequence was found in a woman aged 18-29 years in good health. The CDR3 region is CSAREPSGASTDTQYF. In nucleotides, the CDR3 is TGCAGTGCTAGAGAACCTAGCGGAGCTAGCACAGATACGCAGTATTTT.